This is a list of T cell receptor beta chains from one sample in a study of blood T cells in healthy people across ages. TCRdb redid the calling of the 5' RACE reads with MiXCR, one entry per CDR3 protein. The data hold about 1.6 million distinct CDR3 sequences, with roughly a third observed a single time. Material for sequencing was blood. Receptors were obtained from a woman in her 30s in good health. CDR3s include the opening cysteine and the closing phenylalanine or tryptophan. D genes are given only for firm matches. Clone size is not always given. Where it is, it says once, few, many or a class for expanded clones.

NA	NA	TRBV28	TRBJ1-4	TGTGCCAGCAGCCCTCGGGAAGAAAAACTGTTTTTT	CASSPREEKLFF
NA	NA	TRBV4-1	TRBJ2-3	TGCGCCAGCAGCCCAATGCAGCCCGATACGCAGTATTTT	CASSPMQPDTQYF
NA	many	TRBV20-1	TRBJ1-2	TGCAGTGCTAGAGTACCGAGGACGGGAAGGGAGGGCTACACCTTC	CSARVPRTGREGYTF
TRBD1	NA	TRBV29-1	TRBJ2-2	TGCAGCGTGGCAGGGGGTCCGAACACCGGGGAGCTGTTTTTT	CSVAGGPNTGELFF
TRBD1	NA	TRBV7-6	TRBJ2-7	TGTGCCAGCAACATCGGACAGGGGGCGTCGGGGGAGCAGTACTTC	CASNIGQGASGEQYF
NA	NA	TRBV14	TRBJ2-1	TGTGCCAGCAGCCAAGGTTTGCAGGGTGAAGGTCTCGCTTCCTCCAATGAGCAGTTCTTC	CASSQGLQGEGLASSNEQFF
TRBD2	NA	TRBV20-1	TRBJ2-3	TGCAGTGGGAGCGGGGGGGGCACGGGAGGCACAGATACGCAGTATTTT	CSGSGGGTGGTDTQYF
NA	NA	TRBV15	TRBJ1-2	TGTGCCACCAGGCTCCAGGGTACCGACTACACCTTC	CATRLQGTDYTF
NA	few	TRBV20-1	TRBJ2-6	TGCAGTGCTAGGAAAACCGGGACATCAAGCTCTGGGGCCAACGTCCTGACTTTC	CSARKTGTSSSGANVLTF
NA	few	TRBV3-1	TRBJ2-3	TGTGCCAGCAGCCAAGAGGGATGGAATACGCAGTATTTT	CASSQEGWNTQYF
TRBD2	few	TRBV7-2	TRBJ2-1	TGTGCCAGCAGCTTTGGGGCGGGACTAGCTCGTGGTGAGCAGTTCTTC	CASSFGAGLARGEQFF
NA	few	TRBV4-1	TRBJ2-3	TGCGCCAGCAGCCAAGATAATTCAGGGTCCTCCTCAGATACGCAGTATTTT	CASSQDNSGSSSDTQYF
NA	few	TRBV7-2	TRBJ2-7	TGTGCCAGCAGCTTGAACTATGGGGGCCCCTACGAGCAGTACTTC	CASSLNYGGPYEQYF
TRBD2	few	TRBV7-6	TRBJ2-3	TGTGCCAGCAGCTTTCTAGCGGACCAGAGCACAGATACGCAGTATTTT	CASSFLADQSTDTQYF
TRBD2	NA	TRBV5-6	TRBJ2-7	TGTGCCAGCAGCTCCGGGACTAGCGGTTGCTACGAGCAGTACTTC	CASSSGTSGCYEQYF
NA	few	TRBV28	TRBJ1-1	TGTGCCAGCAGTTTAAATCCGAACCCGGGCACTGAAGCTTTCTTT	CASSLNPNPGTEAFF
TRBD1	NA	TRBV2	TRBJ1-5	TGTGCCAGCAGGGACAGGGAGAGCAATCAGCCCCAGCATTTT	CASRDRESNQPQHF
TRBD2	many	TRBV7-6	TRBJ2-1	TGTGCCAGCAGCCGGGGGGGGTTATCCTACAATGAGCAGTTCTTC	CASSRGGLSYNEQFF
TRBD1	few	TRBV7-2	TRBJ2-1	TGTGCCAGCAGCTCCTGGACAGGGGAAGGGTCGGAGCAGTTCTTC	CASSSWTGEGSEQFF
NA	few	TRBV6-1	TRBJ2-7	TGTGCCAGCAGTGTGGAGCACTTTCCCTACGAGCAGTACTTC	CASSVEHFPYEQYF
NA	few	TRBV24-1	TRBJ2-5	TGTGCCACCAGTGATGTGTGGGGGGAAGAAGAGACCCAGTACTTC	CATSDVWGEEETQYF
NA	few	TRBV7-3	TRBJ2-1	TGTGCCAGCAGCTCCCAGCGGAGCACCTACAATGAGCAGTTCTTC	CASSSQRSTYNEQFF
NA	NA	TRBV20-1	TRBJ2-3	TGCAGTGCTAGAGATCTCGGCCGTTATACTAGTACAGATACGCAGTATTTT	CSARDLGRYTSTDTQYF
NA	NA	TRBV6-6	TRBJ2-3	TGTGCCAGCAGTTACTTGGAGATAGATACGCAGTATTTT	CASSYLEIDTQYF
NA	NA	TRBV7-9	TRBJ2-1	TGTGCCAGCAGCGGAGGGACTTACTACGAGCAGTTCTTC	CASSGGTYYEQFF
TRBD2	NA	TRBV13	TRBJ2-1	TGTGCCAGCAGCTTACAAGGACTAGCGGGGGGGAATGAGCAGTTCTTC	CASSLQGLAGGNEQFF
TRBD1	NA	TRBV4-1	TRBJ1-2	TGCGCCAGCAGCCCAGACAGGGGGCAAGGCTATGGCTACACCTTC	CASSPDRGQGYGYTF
NA	many	TRBV20-1	TRBJ2-1	TGCAGTGCTCCCACGGGGGCACTCCAGCACGGTGAGCAGTTCTTC	CSAPTGALQHGEQFF
NA	NA	TRBV27	TRBJ2-1	TGTGCCAGCAATGCCCCAGGGGGGCAGGAGCAGTTCTTC	CASNAPGGQEQFF
TRBD2	NA	TRBV4-1	TRBJ2-1	TGCGCCAGCAGCCTTGGGGTCCTAGCGGGAAATGAGCAGTTCTTC	CASSLGVLAGNEQFF
NA	many	TRBV10-3	TRBJ2-5	TGTGCCATCAGTGAGTCCGATTTCGACATTAACACCCCACAAGAGACCCAGTACTTC	CAISESDFDINTPQETQYF
TRBD1	NA	TRBV12-3/TRBV12-4	TRBJ1-2	TGTGCCAGCAGTCCCGGGACAGGCCTAGCTAACTATGGCTACACCTTC	CASSPGTGLANYGYTF
NA	NA	TRBV4-1	TRBJ2-2	TGCGCCAGCAGCCAGACTCCAGGGTACAGCGGGGAGCTGTTTTTT	CASSQTPGYSGELFF
TRBD2	NA	TRBV19	TRBJ2-1	TGTGCCAGTAGTACCTCTAGCGGAGTTCACAATGAGCAGTTCTTC	CASSTSSGVHNEQFF
NA	few	TRBV6-1	TRBJ2-6	TGTGCCAGCAGTGAAGAGGGTAATGGGGCCAACGTCCTGACTTTC	CASSEEGNGANVLTF
NA	few	TRBV11-2	TRBJ2-3	TGTGCCAGCAGCGGGCATAAGAGCTATACGCAGTATTTT	CASSGHKSYTQYF
TRBD2	NA	TRBV10-3	TRBJ2-1	TGTGCCATCAGTCATGACGTGGGGGCTAGCGGGAGAAATGAGCAGTTCTTC	CAISHDVGASGRNEQFF
NA	few	TRBV7-9	TRBJ2-3	TGTGCCAGCAGCCGGAAGGGCAGATACACAGATACGCAGTATTTT	CASSRKGRYTDTQYF
NA	few	TRBV12-3/TRBV12-4	TRBJ1-6	TGTGCCAGCAGTTTTCGGGGAGATAATTCACCCCTCCACTTT	CASSFRGDNSPLHF
NA	few	TRBV5-1	TRBJ2-5	TGCGCCAGCAGCTTGGACGGGACCATAGAAGAGACCCAGTACTTC	CASSLDGTIEETQYF
NA	few	TRBV19	TRBJ2-7	TGTGCCAGTAGTCGCGCTTCTCCCTACGAGCAGTACTTC	CASSRASPYEQYF
NA	NA	TRBV10-2	TRBJ1-2	TGCGCCAGCAGTGGCGGCAGTCAGGGGCGACCTGGCTACACCTTC	CASSGGSQGRPGYTF
NA	NA	TRBV12-3/TRBV12-4	TRBJ2-1	TGTGCCAGCAGCTACCCGGGACAGGGGTTAGCTAGCGGGAGGAAGATTGATAATGAGCAGTTCTTC	CASSYPGQGLASGRKIDNEQFF
NA	NA	TRBV11-1	TRBJ2-1	TGTGCCAGCGCCCCCCGGGGGGCGCGGAATGAGCAGTTCTTC	CASAPRGARNEQFF
NA	NA	TRBV7-8	TRBJ1-5	TGTGCCAGCAGCTGGGACCGGTTCAATCAGCCCCAGCATTTT	CASSWDRFNQPQHF
TRBD2	few	TRBV11-2	TRBJ2-3	TGTGCCAGCAGCCCCGGACTAGCGGGGGCCAGCCCAGATACGCAGTATTTT	CASSPGLAGASPDTQYF
TRBD1	few	TRBV2	TRBJ2-4	TGTGCCAGCACCATACAGGGGTCGGCCAAAAACATTCAGTACTTC	CASTIQGSAKNIQYF
TRBD2	NA	TRBV7-3	TRBJ2-3	TGTGCCAGCAGCTTAACTAGCGGGGGGGCAGCAGATACGCAGTATTTT	CASSLTSGGAADTQYF
TRBD1	NA	TRBV10-3	TRBJ1-1	TGTGCCATCAGAAGACAGGGGGCGAGGACTGAAGCTTTCTTT	CAIRRQGARTEAFF
TRBD1	few	TRBV7-9	TRBJ2-5	TGTGCCAGCAGCTTTACAGGGGCCCGGGAGACCCAGTACTTC	CASSFTGARETQYF
NA	NA	TRBV12-3/TRBV12-4	TRBJ1-2	TGTGCCAGCAGCGATGGGTGGGGTGGCTACACCTTC	CASSDGWGGYTF